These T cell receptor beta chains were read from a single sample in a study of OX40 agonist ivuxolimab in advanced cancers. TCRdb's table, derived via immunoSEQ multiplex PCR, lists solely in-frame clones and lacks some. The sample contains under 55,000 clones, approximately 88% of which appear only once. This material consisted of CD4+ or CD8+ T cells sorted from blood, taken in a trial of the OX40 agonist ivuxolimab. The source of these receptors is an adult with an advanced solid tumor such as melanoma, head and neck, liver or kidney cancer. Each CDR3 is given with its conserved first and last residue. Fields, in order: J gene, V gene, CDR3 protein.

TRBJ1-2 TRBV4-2 CASSPQQGADYGYTF
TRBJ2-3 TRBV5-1 CASSLFREGATDTQYF
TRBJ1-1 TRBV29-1 CSFHRGTEAFF
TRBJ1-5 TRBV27 CASSLYGGNQPQHF
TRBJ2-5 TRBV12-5 CASGSAGTATQETQYF
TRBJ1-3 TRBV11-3 CASSLGGVGGNTIYF
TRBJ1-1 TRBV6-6 CASSSPTTGGNTEAFF
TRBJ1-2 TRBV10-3 CAIIRSSGTGYTF
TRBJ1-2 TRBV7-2 CASSSRTGGNYGYTF
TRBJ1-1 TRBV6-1 CASSEATRRRGTEAFF
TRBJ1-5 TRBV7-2 CASSLKTGGSQPQHF
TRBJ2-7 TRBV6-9 CASSGRGRGSEQYF
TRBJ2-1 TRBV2 CASRRDFPSSYNEQFF
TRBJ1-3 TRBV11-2 CASSSRAAYSGNTIYF
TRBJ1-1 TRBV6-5 CASSYIIGDTEAFF
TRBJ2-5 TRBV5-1 CASSAQGYQETQYF
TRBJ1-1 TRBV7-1 CASSLAQNTEAFF
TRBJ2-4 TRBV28 CASSLFRDRVYIQYF
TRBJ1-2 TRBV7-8 CASSLESAGGYGYTF
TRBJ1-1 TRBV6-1 CATLRLPGGYTEAFF
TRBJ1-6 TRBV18 CASSPSGGANSPLHF
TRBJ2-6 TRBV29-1 CSVPGQGSSGANVLTF
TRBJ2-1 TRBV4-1 CASSPGTESSYNEQFF
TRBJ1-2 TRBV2 CASSVQGIYGYTF
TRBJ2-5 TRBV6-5 CASSYSLIGTQYF
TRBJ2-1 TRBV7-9 CASSHSSGNEQFF
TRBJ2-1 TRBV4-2 CASSQEGYNEQFF